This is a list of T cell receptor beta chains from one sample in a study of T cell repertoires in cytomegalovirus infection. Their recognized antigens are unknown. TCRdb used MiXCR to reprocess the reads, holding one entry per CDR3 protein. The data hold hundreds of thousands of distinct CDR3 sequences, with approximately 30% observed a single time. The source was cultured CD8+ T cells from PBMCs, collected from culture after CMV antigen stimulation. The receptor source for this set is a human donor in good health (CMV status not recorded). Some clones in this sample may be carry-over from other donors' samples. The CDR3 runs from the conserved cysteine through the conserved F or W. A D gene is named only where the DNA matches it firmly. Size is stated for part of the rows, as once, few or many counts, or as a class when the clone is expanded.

CDR3 protein: CASSSSDNEQFF
CDR3 DNA: TGTGCCAGCAGTTCCTCGGACAATGAGCAGTTCTTC
D gene: NA
clone size: NA
V gene: TRBV6-2/TRBV6-3
J gene: TRBJ2-1

CDR3 protein: CASSYDPEGQKLFF
CDR3 DNA: TGTGCCAGCAGCTACGACCCTGAAGGGCAAAAACTGTTTTTT
D gene: NA
clone size: many
V gene: TRBV5-5
J gene: TRBJ1-4

CDR3 protein: CASSLQGYLGEQYF
CDR3 DNA: TGTGCCAGCAGCTTACAGGGGTATCTAGGCGAGCAGTACTTC
D gene: NA
clone size: NA
V gene: TRBV7-9
J gene: TRBJ2-7

CDR3 protein: CASSLGALAGVEQFF
CDR3 DNA: TGTGCCAGCAGTTTGGGGGCGCTAGCGGGGGTAGAGCAGTTCTTC
D gene: TRBD2
clone size: few
V gene: TRBV12-3/TRBV12-4
J gene: TRBJ2-1

CDR3 protein: CVSSLSGSGANVLTF
CDR3 DNA: TGTGTCAGCAGTTTGTCGGGCTCTGGGGCCAACGTCCTGACTTTC
D gene: NA
clone size: NA
V gene: TRBV27
J gene: TRBJ2-6

CDR3 protein: CASSRSDTQYF
CDR3 DNA: TGTGCCAGCAGTCGATCAGATACGCAGTATTTT
D gene: NA
clone size: few
V gene: TRBV5-5
J gene: TRBJ2-3

CDR3 protein: CASSYGGQSYGYTF
CDR3 DNA: TGTGCCAGCAGTTACGGGGGACAAAGCTATGGCTACACCTTC
D gene: NA
clone size: few
V gene: TRBV6-5
J gene: TRBJ1-2

CDR3 protein: CASYWRAIRNTEAFF
CDR3 DNA: TGTGCCAGCTATTGGCGGGCGATTAGAAACACTGAAGCTTTCTTT
D gene: NA
clone size: few
V gene: TRBV6-4
J gene: TRBJ1-1

CDR3 protein: CASSEFGTDTQYF
CDR3 DNA: TGTGCCAGCAGTGAATTTGGCACAGATACGCAGTATTTT
D gene: NA
clone size: NA
V gene: TRBV6-1
J gene: TRBJ2-3

CDR3 protein: CASEQEGNQETQYF
CDR3 DNA: TGTGCCAGCGAGCAAGAGGGTAACCAAGAGACCCAGTACTTC
D gene: NA
clone size: once
V gene: TRBV6-6
J gene: TRBJ2-5

CDR3 protein: CASSEGRGPNQPQHF
CDR3 DNA: TGCGCCAGCAGTGAGGGGAGGGGTCCCAATCAGCCCCAGCATTTT
D gene: NA
clone size: few
V gene: TRBV10-2
J gene: TRBJ1-5

CDR3 protein: CASSVTGYTEAFF
CDR3 DNA: TGTGCCAGCAGCGTCACAGGGTACACTGAAGCTTTCTTT
D gene: NA
clone size: few
V gene: TRBV9
J gene: TRBJ1-1

CDR3 protein: CASNGRGANQPQHF
CDR3 DNA: TGTGCCAGCAATGGGCGTGGGGCAAATCAGCCCCAGCATTTT
D gene: NA
clone size: NA
V gene: TRBV6-6
J gene: TRBJ1-5

CDR3 protein: CASSAQPVTEAFF
CDR3 DNA: TGTGCCAGCAGCGCACAACCCGTTACTGAAGCTTTCTTT
D gene: NA
clone size: few
V gene: TRBV2
J gene: TRBJ1-1

CDR3 protein: CASSPSALSPNEQFF
CDR3 DNA: TGTGCCAGCAGCCCATCAGCCCTGTCACCAAATGAGCAGTTCTTC
D gene: NA
clone size: NA
V gene: TRBV11-2
J gene: TRBJ2-1

CDR3 protein: CASTGAGQPQHF
CDR3 DNA: TGTGCCAGCACGGGGGCGGGTCAGCCCCAGCATTTT
D gene: NA
clone size: NA
V gene: TRBV6-2/TRBV6-3
J gene: TRBJ1-5

CDR3 protein: CASSLRWGGRETQYF
CDR3 DNA: TGTGCCAGCAGTTTACGGTGGGGAGGCCGCGAGACCCAGTACTTC
D gene: NA
clone size: few
V gene: TRBV27
J gene: TRBJ2-5

CDR3 protein: CASSLTGDYTGELFF
CDR3 DNA: TGTGCCAGCAGTCTGACAGGGGATTACACCGGGGAGCTGTTTTTT
D gene: TRBD1
clone size: few
V gene: TRBV28
J gene: TRBJ2-2

CDR3 protein: CASSLALAGNTIYF
CDR3 DNA: TGTGCCAGCAGCTTAGCGTTGGCTGGAAACACCATATATTTT
D gene: NA
clone size: many
V gene: TRBV7-2
J gene: TRBJ1-3

CDR3 protein: CASSYSVSGGAYEQYF
CDR3 DNA: TGTGCCAGCAGTTACTCGGTTAGCGGGGGGGCCTACGAGCAGTACTTC
D gene: TRBD2
clone size: NA
V gene: TRBV6-5
J gene: TRBJ2-7